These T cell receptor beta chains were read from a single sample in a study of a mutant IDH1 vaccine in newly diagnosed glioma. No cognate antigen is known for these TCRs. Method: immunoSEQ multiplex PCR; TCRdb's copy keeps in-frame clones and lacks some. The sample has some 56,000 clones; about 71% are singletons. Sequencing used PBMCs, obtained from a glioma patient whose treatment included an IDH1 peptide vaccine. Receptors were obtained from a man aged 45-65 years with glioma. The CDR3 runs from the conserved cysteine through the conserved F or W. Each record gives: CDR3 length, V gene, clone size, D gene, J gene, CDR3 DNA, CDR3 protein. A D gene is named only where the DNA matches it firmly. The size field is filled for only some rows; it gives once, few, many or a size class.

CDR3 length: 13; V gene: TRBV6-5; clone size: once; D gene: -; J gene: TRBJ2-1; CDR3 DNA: TGTGCCAGCAGTTACGGGGTGGGGCGTGGGCAGTTCTTC; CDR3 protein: CASSYGVGRGQFF
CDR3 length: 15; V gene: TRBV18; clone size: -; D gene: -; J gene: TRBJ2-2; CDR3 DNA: TGTGCCAGCTCACCACAAAGCAGGGAAAGTGGGGAGCTGTTTTTT; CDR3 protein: CASSPQSRESGELFF
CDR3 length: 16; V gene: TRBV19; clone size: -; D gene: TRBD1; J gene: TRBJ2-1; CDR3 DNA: TGTGCCAGTAGCCGCGGACAGGTGAGCTCCTACAATGAGCAGTTCTTC; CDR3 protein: CASSRGQVSSYNEQFF
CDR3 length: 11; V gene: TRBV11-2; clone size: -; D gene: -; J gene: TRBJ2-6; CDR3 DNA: TGTGCCAGCACCCGAGCCAACGTCCTGACTTTC; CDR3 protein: CASTRANVLTF
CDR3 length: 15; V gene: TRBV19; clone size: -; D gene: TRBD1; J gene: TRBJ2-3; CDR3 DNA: TGTGCCAGTAGTGCGACAGGGATGAGGGCAGATACGCAGTATTTT; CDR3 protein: CASSATGMRADTQYF
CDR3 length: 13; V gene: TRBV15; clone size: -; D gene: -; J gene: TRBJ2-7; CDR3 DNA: TGTGCCACCAGCAGAGGGGTAGACTACGAGCAGTACTTC; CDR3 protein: CATSRGVDYEQYF
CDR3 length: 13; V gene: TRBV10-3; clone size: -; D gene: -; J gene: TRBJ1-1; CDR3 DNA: TGTGCCATCAGTGAGGGGCGCGGCACTGAAGCTTTCTTT; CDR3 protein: CAISEGRGTEAFF
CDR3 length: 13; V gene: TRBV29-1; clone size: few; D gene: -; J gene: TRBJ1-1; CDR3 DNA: TGCAGCGCCTCGGGACACTTTAACACTGAAGCTTTCTTT; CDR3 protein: CSASGHFNTEAFF
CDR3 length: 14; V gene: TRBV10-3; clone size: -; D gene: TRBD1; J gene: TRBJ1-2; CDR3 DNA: TGTGCCATCAGTAACCAGGGACAGGGAGGCGGCTACACCTTC; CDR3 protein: CAISNQGQGGGYTF
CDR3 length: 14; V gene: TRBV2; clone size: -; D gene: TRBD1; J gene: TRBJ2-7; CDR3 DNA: TGTGCCAGCAGTCCCCGGACAGGGGACTACGAGCAGTACTTC; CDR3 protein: CASSPRTGDYEQYF
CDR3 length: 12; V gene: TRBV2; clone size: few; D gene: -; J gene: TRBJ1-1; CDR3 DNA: TGTGCCAGCAGTGAAAGGGCATACGAAGCTTTCTTT; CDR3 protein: CASSERAYEAFF
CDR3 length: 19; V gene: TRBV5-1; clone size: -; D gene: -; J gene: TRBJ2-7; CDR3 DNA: TGCGCCAGCAGCGGAACCTCAGTGGTGGGGGGCCTACTCTCCTACGAGCAGTACTTC; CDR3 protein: CASSGTSVVGGLLSYEQYF
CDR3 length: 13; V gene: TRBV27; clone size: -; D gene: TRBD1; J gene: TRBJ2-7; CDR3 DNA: TGTGCCAGCAGCGGACAGGGGACCTACGAGCAGTACTTC; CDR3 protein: CASSGQGTYEQYF
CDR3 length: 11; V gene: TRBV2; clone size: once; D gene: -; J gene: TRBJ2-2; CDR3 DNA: TGTGCCAGCAGTCCCCAAGGGGAGCTGTTTTTT; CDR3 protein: CASSPQGELFF
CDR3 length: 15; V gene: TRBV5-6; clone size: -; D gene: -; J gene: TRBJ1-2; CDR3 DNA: TGTGCCAGCAGCCTCTGGGGGGCTGGGGCCTATGGCTACACCTTC; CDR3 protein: CASSLWGAGAYGYTF
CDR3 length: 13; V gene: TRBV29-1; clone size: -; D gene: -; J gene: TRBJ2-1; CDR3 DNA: TGCAGCGTCAACCGGGACGAATACAATGAGCAGTTCTTC; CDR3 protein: CSVNRDEYNEQFF
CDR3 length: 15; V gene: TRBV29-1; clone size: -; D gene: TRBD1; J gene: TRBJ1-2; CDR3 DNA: TGCAGCGTTGATCAGCGGACAGGTGTGAACTATGGCTACACCTTC; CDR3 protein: CSVDQRTGVNYGYTF
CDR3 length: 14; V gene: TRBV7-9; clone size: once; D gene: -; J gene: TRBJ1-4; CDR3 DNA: TGTGCCAGCAGCTTAATGGAGGGGGGCTCTCGACTGTTTTTT; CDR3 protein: CASSLMEGGSRLFF
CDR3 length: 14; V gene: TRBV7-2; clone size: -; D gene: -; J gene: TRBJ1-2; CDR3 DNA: TGTGCCAGCAGCTTAGCGCGGGAGGCCCATGGCTACACCTTC; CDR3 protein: CASSLAREAHGYTF
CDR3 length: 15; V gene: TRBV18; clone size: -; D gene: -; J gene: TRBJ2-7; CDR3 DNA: TGTGCCAGCTCACGAGAACGGGATGGGAGCCACGAGCAGTACTTC; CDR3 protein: CASSRERDGSHEQYF
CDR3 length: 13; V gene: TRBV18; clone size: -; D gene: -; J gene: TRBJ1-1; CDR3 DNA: TGTGCCAGCTCACCAACCGGGCAGGGTGAAGCTTTCTTT; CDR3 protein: CASSPTGQGEAFF
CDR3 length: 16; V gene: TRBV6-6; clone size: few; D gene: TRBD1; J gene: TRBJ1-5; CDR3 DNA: TGTGCCAGCAGTGGCCAAGACAGGGGTAGCAATCAGCCCCAGCATTTT; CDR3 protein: CASSGQDRGSNQPQHF
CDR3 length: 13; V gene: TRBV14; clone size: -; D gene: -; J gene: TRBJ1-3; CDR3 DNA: TGTGCCAGCAGCCAACAGGTCGGGGACACCATATATTTT; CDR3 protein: CASSQQVGDTIYF
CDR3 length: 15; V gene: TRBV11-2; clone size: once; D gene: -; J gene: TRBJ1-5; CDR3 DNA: TGTGCCAGCAGCTTAGAGGGCAGGGAAGGTCAGCCCCAGCATTTT; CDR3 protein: CASSLEGREGQPQHF
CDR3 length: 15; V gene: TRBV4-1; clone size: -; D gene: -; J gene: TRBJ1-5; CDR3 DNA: TGCGCCAGCTCTTTTTCCCAGGAGTACAATCAGCCCCAGCATTTT; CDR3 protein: CASSFSQEYNQPQHF
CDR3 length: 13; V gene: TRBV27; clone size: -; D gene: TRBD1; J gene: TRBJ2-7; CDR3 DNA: TGTGCCAGCAGAGGGACAGGGAGGGTGGAGCAGTACTTC; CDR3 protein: CASRGTGRVEQYF
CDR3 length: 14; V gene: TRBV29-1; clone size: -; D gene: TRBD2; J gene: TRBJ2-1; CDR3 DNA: TGCAGCTCCTCAAGCGGGGGAACCTACAATGAGCAGTTCTTC; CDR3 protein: CSSSSGGTYNEQFF
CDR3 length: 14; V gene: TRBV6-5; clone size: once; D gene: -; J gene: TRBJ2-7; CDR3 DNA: TGTGCCAGCAGTTACTCTCTCGGGCCCTACGAGCAGTACTTC; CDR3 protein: CASSYSLGPYEQYF
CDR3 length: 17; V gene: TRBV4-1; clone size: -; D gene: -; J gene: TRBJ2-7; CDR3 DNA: TGCGCCAGCAGCCAAGATGCTAGCCTTCAGACCACCTACGAGCAGTACTTC; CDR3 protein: CASSQDASLQTTYEQYF
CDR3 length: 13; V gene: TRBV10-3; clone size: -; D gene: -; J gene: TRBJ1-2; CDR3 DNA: TGTGCCATCAGTGATGCTCAGGGTCGCGGCTACACCTTC; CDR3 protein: CAISDAQGRGYTF
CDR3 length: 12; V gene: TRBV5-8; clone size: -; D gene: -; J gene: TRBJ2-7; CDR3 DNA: TGTGCCGGCGGGACTGGGTACTACGAGCAGTACTTC; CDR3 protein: CAGGTGYYEQYF
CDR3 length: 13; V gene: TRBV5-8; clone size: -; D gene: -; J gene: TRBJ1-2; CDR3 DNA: TGTGCCAGCAGCTTGTCTGCAGACTATGGCTACACCTTC; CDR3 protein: CASSLSADYGYTF
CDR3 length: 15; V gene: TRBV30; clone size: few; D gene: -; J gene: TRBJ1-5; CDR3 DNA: TGTGCCTGGCGTTCCCTCGGGGGAAACAATCAGCCCCAGCATTTT; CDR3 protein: CAWRSLGGNNQPQHF
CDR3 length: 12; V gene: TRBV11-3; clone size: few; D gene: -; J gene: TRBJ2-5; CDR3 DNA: TGTGCCAGCAGCTTCCCGGGGGAGACCCAGTACTTC; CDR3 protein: CASSFPGETQYF
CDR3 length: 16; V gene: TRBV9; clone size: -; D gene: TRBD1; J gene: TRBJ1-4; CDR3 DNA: TGTGCCAGCAGCTTCCTAGGGGTGCCAGGGGGTGAAAAACTGTTTTTT; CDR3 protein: CASSFLGVPGGEKLFF
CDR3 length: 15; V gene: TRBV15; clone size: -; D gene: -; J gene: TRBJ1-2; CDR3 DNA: TGTGCCACCAGCGCCCCCGGGACCCAGGGGACTAGCTACACCTTC; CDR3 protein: CATSAPGTQGTSYTF
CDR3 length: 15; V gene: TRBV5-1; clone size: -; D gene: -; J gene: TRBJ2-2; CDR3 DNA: TGCGCCAGCAGCTTGGAATCAGCTAGGGCCGGGGAGCTGTTTTTT; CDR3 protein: CASSLESARAGELFF
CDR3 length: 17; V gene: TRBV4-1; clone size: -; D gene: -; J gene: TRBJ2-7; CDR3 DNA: TGCGCCAGCAGCCATCTGCTTTCGACGGTTAGCTCCTACGAGCAGTACTTC; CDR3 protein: CASSHLLSTVSSYEQYF
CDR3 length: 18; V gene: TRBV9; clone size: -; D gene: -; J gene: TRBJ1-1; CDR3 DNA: TGTGCCAGCAGCGCCCCCCCTAGGGGGGGGGCAAGGAACACTGAAGCTTTCTTT; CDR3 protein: CASSAPPRGGARNTEAFF
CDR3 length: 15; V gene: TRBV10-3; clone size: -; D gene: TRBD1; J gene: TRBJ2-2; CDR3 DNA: TGTGCCATCAGCGGACAGGGTGCCAACACCGGGGAGCTGTTTTTT; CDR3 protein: CAISGQGANTGELFF
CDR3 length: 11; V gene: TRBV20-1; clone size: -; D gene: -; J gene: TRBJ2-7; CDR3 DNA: TGCAGTGCTAGTAGCCACGACGAGCAGTACTTC; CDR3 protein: CSASSHDEQYF
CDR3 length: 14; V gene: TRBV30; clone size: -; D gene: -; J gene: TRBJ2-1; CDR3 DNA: TGTGCCTGGAGTCCGTCAGGACGTTACAATGAGCAGTTCTTC; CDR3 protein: CAWSPSGRYNEQFF
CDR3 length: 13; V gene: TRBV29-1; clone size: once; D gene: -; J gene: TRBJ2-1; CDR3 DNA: TGCAGCGTTGCAGTGATCGGCGACAATGAGCAGTTCTTC; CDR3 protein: CSVAVIGDNEQFF
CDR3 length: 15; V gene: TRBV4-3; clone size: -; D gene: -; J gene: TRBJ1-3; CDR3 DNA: TGCGCCAGCAGCCAAGATGCCCATCGGGGAAACACCATATATTTT; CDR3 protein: CASSQDAHRGNTIYF
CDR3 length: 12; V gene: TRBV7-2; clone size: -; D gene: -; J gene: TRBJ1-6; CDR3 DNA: TGTGCCAGCAGCCAGGTCGGATCACCCCTCCACTTT; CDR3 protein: CASSQVGSPLHF
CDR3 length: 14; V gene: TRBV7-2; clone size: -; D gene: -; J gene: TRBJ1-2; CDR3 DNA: TGTGCCAGCAGCTTAGGCATCGGGTTCTATGGCTACACCTTC; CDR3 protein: CASSLGIGFYGYTF
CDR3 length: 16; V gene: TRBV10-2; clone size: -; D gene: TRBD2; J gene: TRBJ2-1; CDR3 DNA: TGCGCCAGCAGTGGGTTAGCGGGGGGATCCTACAATGAGCAGTTCTTC; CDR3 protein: CASSGLAGGSYNEQFF
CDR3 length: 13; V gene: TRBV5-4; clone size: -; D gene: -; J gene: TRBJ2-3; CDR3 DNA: TGTGCCAGCAGCTTACAGGGCGCGGATACGCAGTATTTT; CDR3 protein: CASSLQGADTQYF
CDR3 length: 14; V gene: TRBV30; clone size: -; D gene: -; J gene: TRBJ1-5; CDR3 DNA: TGTGCCTGGAGTCAATGGACAGCCAATCAGCCCCAGCATTTT; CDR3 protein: CAWSQWTANQPQHF
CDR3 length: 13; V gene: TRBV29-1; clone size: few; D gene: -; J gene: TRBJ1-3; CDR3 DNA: TGCAGCGTTGAAGATATCCAGCGAAACACCATATATTTT; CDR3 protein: CSVEDIQRNTIYF